This T cell receptor beta chain was documented in a study of cytomegalovirus exposure and HLA in healthy donors. J gave up 5 bases and V 5 bases, and 6 bases lay outside the gene matches. The CDR3 covers 14 residues. Germline CDR1 reads SEHNR; CDR2 reads FQNEAQ (reference sequence). Findings of the study overall: A later analysis linked a missense variant in DCLRE1C to the trimming of TCR beta V and J genes.

In the PCR, 60 Vbeta and 13 Jbeta primers were used. How the authors handled the data: About 88 million unique TCR beta chains, about 11 million of them shared, were counted by a later analysis. Data came from immunoSEQ multiplex PCR; TCRdb stores just in-frame clones and leaves some out. V and J calls and clone size follow that table, whereas D and trimming were derived from the DNA. The data hold about 170,000 clones, with around 75% observed a single time. Note on this clone: Antigen: not known.

The TCR comes from a male donor in good health and CMV-seronegative. The sample comprised PBMCs. The chain combines TRBV7-9 with TRBJ2-7; TRBD1 matches at 10 bases. CDR3 bases: TGTGCCAGCAGCCCAGGCGGGACAGGGGACGAGCAGTACTTC. Its protein product is CASSPGGTGDEQYF. Complete variable domain (other parts from reference TRBV7-9 and TRBJ2-7): DTGVSQNPRHKITKRGQNVTFRCDPISEHNRLYWYRQTLGQGPEFLTYFQNEAQLEKSRLLSDRFSAERPKGSFSTLEIQRTEQGDSAMYLCASSPGGTGDEQYFGPGTRLTVT.